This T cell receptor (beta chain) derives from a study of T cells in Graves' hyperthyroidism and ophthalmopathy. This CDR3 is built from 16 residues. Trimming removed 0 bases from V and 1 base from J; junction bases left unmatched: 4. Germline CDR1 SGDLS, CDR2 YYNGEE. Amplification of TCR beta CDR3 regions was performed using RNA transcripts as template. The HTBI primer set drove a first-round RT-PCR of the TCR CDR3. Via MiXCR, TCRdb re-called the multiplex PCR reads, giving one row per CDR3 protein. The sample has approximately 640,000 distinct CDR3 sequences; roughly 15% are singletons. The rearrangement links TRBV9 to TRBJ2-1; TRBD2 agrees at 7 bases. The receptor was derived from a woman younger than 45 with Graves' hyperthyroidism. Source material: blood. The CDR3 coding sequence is TGTGCCAGCAGCGTAGATGGCGGGAGTTCCTACAATGAGCAGTTCTTC. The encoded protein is CASSVDGGSSYNEQFF.